These 25 T cell receptor beta chains came from one sample sequenced in a study of T cells after yellow fever vaccination. MiXCR, applied by TCRdb to the 5' RACE reads, yields one record per CDR3 protein. In the table there are hundreds of thousands of distinct CDR3 sequences, around 20% of which are singletons. Sequenced here: PBMCs, sampled before the yellow fever booster vaccination. The receptors here all came from a man younger than 30 who received the YFV17D yellow fever vaccine.

The gene calls are TRBV7-6 and TRBJ2-2; D remains unclear. The CDR3 extends over 14 amino acids. Trimming stripped 5 bases from V and 6 bases from J, with 13 bases between. Germline V gene lookup returns CDR1 SGHVS and CDR2 FNYEAQ. The CDR3 loop reads CASSPNFDPGELFF. The CDR3 DNA reads TGTGCCAGCAGCCCGAACTTTGACCCCGGGGAGCTGTTTTTT.

The chain joins TRBV15 to TRBJ2-7; 8 bases are a match to TRBD2. The CDR3 is 15 amino acids. V trimming: 1 base; J trimming: 2 bases; junction bases outside the gene matches: 4. In germline, CDR1 is LNHNV, CDR2 YYDKDF (reference sequence). CDR3 DNA sequence: TGTGCCACCAGCAGAGGCGGGGGGCATACCTACGAGCAGTACTTC. Protein product: CATSRGGGHTYEQYF.

This clonotype came up a few times. The chain recombines TRBV7-9 with TRBJ2-5, with D possibly TRBD2 on 6 matching bases. Per the germline V gene, CDR1 is SEHNR and CDR2 is FQNEAQ (reference sequence). The V gene lost 6 bases and the J gene lost 2 bases, with 13 bases spanning the gap. The CDR3 extends over 14 amino acids. The DNA of the CDR3 is TGTGCCAGCAGTAAGGTTAGCGGACAAGAGACCCAGTACTTC. Residues: CASSKVSGQETQYF. Full variable domain (outside the CDR3, taken from reference TRBV7-9 and TRBJ2-5): DTGVSQNPRHKITKRGQNVTFRCDPISEHNRLYWYRQTLGQGPEFLTYFQNEAQLEKSRLLSDRFSAERPKGSFSTLEIQRTEQGDSAMYLCASSKVSGQETQYFGPGTRLLVL.

This clonotype was picked up a small number of times. The chain joins TRBV7-2 to TRBJ2-1; 8 bases map to TRBD2. The CDR3 is 16 residues long. Germline V gene data show CDR1 as SGHTA and CDR2 as FQGNSA. J lost 0 bases, V lost 6 bases, and 7 bases had no gene match. The CDR3 DNA is TGTGCCAGCAGAGAGCCCGGGACTAGCTCCTACAATGAGCAGTTCTTC. It specifies CASREPGTSSYNEQFF. The variable domain in full, with the rest retrieved from reference TRBV7-2 and TRBJ2-1, is GAGVSQSPSNKVTEKGKDVELRCDPISGHTALYWYRQSLGQGLEFLIYFQGNSAPDKSGLPSDRFSAERTGGSVSTLTIQRTQQEDSAVYLCASREPGTSSYNEQFFGPGTRLTVL.

This clonotype was picked up many times. The chain combines TRBV7-2 with TRBJ2-3; D gene uncertain. Germline CDR1 and CDR2: SGHTA and FQGNSA. Trimming shortened V by 5 bases and J by 2 bases, and 5 bases separated the two germline ends. This CDR3 has 12 residues. The CDR3 reads CASSPFTDTQYF. In nucleotides, the CDR3 is TGTGCCAGCAGCCCCTTCACAGATACGCAGTATTTT. The variable domain in full, completed from reference TRBV7-2 and TRBJ2-3, reads GAGVSQSPSNKVTEKGKDVELRCDPISGHTALYWYRQSLGQGLEFLIYFQGNSAPDKSGLPSDRFSAERTGGSVSTLTIQRTQQEDSAVYLCASSPFTDTQYFGPGTRLTVL.

The chain couples TRBV15 to TRBJ1-4, with D uncertain. Germline V gene sequence: CDR1 LNHNV, CDR2 YYDKDF (reference sequence). Between the trimmed V and J ends, which lost 2 bases and 12 bases, there was a span of 10 bases. There are 12 residues in the CDR3. In nucleotides, the CDR3 is TGTGCCACCAGCAGAACCTTGAGGGAACTGTTTTTT. Protein: CATSRTLRELFF.

This clonotype was seen at least ten times. The genes are TRBV5-1 and TRBJ1-2; unclear D gene. The CDR3 is made up of 12 amino acids. Trimming pared 5 bases from V and 5 bases from J, leaving 10 bases between. Germline CDR1 reads SGHRS; CDR2 reads YFSETQ. In DNA form, the CDR3 reads TGCGCCAGCAGGGACGATGGGTATGGCTACACCTTC. Amino acids: CASRDDGYGYTF.

The gene calls are TRBV4-1 and TRBJ1-2; 9 bases agree with TRBD1. The germline CDR1 and CDR2 sequences are MGHRA and YSYEKL. Trimming cost V 4 bases and J 3 bases; bases outside gene matches: 6. This CDR3 comprises 15 residues. The CDR3 here is CASSPRQGGDYGYTF. The DNA for the CDR3 is TGCGCCAGCAGCCCCCGACAGGGGGGAGACTATGGCTACACCTTC.

This chain uses TRBV7-2 with TRBJ2-3; D possibly corresponds to TRBD2 (5 bases). This CDR3 has 13 residues. Germline CDR1 reads SGHTA; CDR2 reads FQGNSA. V dropped 4 bases and J dropped 9 bases, with 14 bases sitting between them. Here the CDR3 DNA reads TGTGCCAGCAGCTATGCGGGCTCGAAAACGCAGTATTTT. Protein product: CASSYAGSKTQYF. The full variable domain, with the rest looked up from reference TRBV7-2 and TRBJ2-3, is GAGVSQSPSNKVTEKGKDVELRCDPISGHTALYWYRQSLGQGLEFLIYFQGNSAPDKSGLPSDRFSAERTGGSVSTLTIQRTQQEDSAVYLCASSYAGSKTQYFGPGTRLTVL.

CDR3 sequence: CASGPTLNTGELFF. CDR3 DNA: TGCGCCAGCGGACCAACACTGAACACCGGGGAGCTGTTTTTT. The V call is TRBV5-1, the J call TRBJ2-2; D not certain. The germline V and J ends were trimmed by 7 bases and 1 base, with 11 bases remaining between them. Germline CDR1 SGHRS, CDR2 YFSETQ. This CDR3 region has 14 residues. Full variable domain (rest looked up from reference TRBV5-1 and TRBJ2-2): KAGVTQTPRYLIKTRGQQVTLSCSPISGHRSVSWYQQTPGQGLQFLFEYFSETQRNKGNFPGRFSGRQFSNSRSEMNVSTLELGDSALYLCASGPTLNTGELFFGEGSRLTVL.

Only a few counts were recorded for this clonotype. The chain links TRBV5-1 to TRBJ2-3; 8 positions match TRBD2. V lost 2 bases and J lost 6; bases outside the gene matches: 8. This CDR3 has 15 amino acids. In germline, CDR1 is SGHRS, CDR2 YFSETQ. CDR3 amino acids: CASSFAGLGQDTQYF. CDR3 nucleotide sequence: TGCGCCAGCAGCTTCGCGGGACTAGGCCAGGATACGCAGTATTTT.

This clonotype was detected only once. This sequence joins TRBV12-3 or TRBV12-4 and TRBJ1-2, with 7 bases identical to TRBD1. This CDR3 has 14 residues. V was clipped by 5 bases and J by 5 bases; unmatched bases: 8. The CDR3 here is CASSQLRGRYGYTF. In DNA, the CDR3 is TGTGCCAGCAGTCAGCTTAGGGGGCGATATGGCTACACCTTC.

V is TRBV20-1 and J is TRBJ1-5; possible D gene TRBD1, 5 bases. CDR1 and CDR2 (germline): DFQATT, SNEGSKA (reference sequence). The CDR3 contains 13 residues. CDR3 sequence reads: CSAHQGLNQPQHF. CDR3 nucleotides: TGCAGCGCGCATCAGGGTCTTAATCAGCCCCAGCATTTT.

This chain joins TRBV29-1 and TRBJ1-2; D remains ambiguous. The V end lost 6 bases, the J end lost 1 base, and 18 bases lay between the germline ends. CDR1 is SQVTM and CDR2 is ANQGSEA in the germline V gene. The CDR3 loop spans 15 amino acids. The CDR3 coding sequence is TGCAGCGTCCCCATACGAGGAATTAATAACTATGGCTACACCTTC. It codes for CSVPIRGINNYGYTF.

This clonotype was counted a few times. This chain links TRBV7-2 with TRBJ2-7; TRBD2 matches at 7 bases. CDR3 length: 14 amino acids. The V and J ends lost 4 bases and 3 bases, in that order; junction bases with no gene match: 6. Germline CDR1 reads SGHTA; CDR2 reads FQGNSA. The CDR3 sequence: CASSSGLDVYEQYF. The DNA for the CDR3 is TGTGCCAGCAGCTCCGGACTAGACGTCTACGAGCAGTACTTC.

The J gene is TRBJ1-5, the V gene TRBV7-9, with D possibly being TRBD1 (6 bases). Per the germline V gene, CDR1 is SEHNR and CDR2 is FQNEAQ (reference sequence). The CDR3 is 15 residues long. The V end was cut by 4 bases, the J end by 5 bases, with 15 bases between. CDR3 loop: CASSSNRVRYQPQHF. The CDR3 region has the DNA TGTGCCAGCAGCTCCAACAGGGTCCGATATCAGCCCCAGCATTTT.

This chain joins TRBV20-1 and TRBJ2-3; D is undetermined. V was trimmed by 3 bases and J by 2 bases, leaving 9 bases between them. This CDR3 comprises 13 residues. Germline CDR1 and CDR2: DFQATT and SNEGSKA (reference sequence). The CDR3 nucleotides read TGCAGTGCTAGTAGGGTTCCCACAGATACGCAGTATTTT. It specifies CSASRVPTDTQYF.

This clonotype was seen only a few times. The V gene is TRBV9, the J gene TRBJ2-2; 7 nucleotides line up with TRBD1. V shed 0 bases, J shed 5 bases, and the junction held 4 bases outside the gene matches. Germline V gene sequence: CDR1 SGDLS, CDR2 YYNGEE. This CDR3 region has 15 residues. The CDR3 reads CASSVEGARTGELFF. CDR3 nucleotide sequence: TGTGCCAGCAGCGTAGAGGGGGCGAGAACCGGGGAGCTGTTTTTT.

V usage is TRBV24-1 and J usage is TRBJ2-2; 9 bases agree with TRBD1. The CDR3 covers 17 residues. The V gene's germline CDR1 is KGHDR and CDR2 SFDVKD. With V trimmed by 4 bases and J by 3 bases, 8 bases remained unmatched. The DNA of the CDR3 is TGTGCCACCAGTGACCGATCCGGGACAGGGTACACCGGGGAGCTGTTTTTT. It codes for CATSDRSGTGYTGELFF.

This sequence joins TRBV6-5 and TRBJ2-3; D is tentatively TRBD1 or TRBD2 (5 bases each). This CDR3 has 15 residues. Germline CDR1 MNHEY, CDR2 SVGAGI. The V end lost 5 bases, the J end lost 0 bases, and 12 bases lay between the germline ends. In DNA form, the CDR3 reads TGTGCCAGCAGTATGGGGACGGGAAGCACAGATACGCAGTATTTT. Protein sequence: CASSMGTGSTDTQYF.

The chain carries TRBV12-3 or TRBV12-4 and TRBJ1-6; no clear D. Trimming cost V 6 bases and J 10 bases, with 19 bases left between them. The CDR3 totals 15 residues. The CDR3 sequence: CASSPPDRIKSPLHF. The CDR3, as DNA: TGTGCCAGCAGCCCCCCGGACCGGATTAAGTCACCCCTCCACTTT.

This clonotype was found a few times. The rearrangement uses TRBV6-5 and TRBJ1-4; maybe TRBD1 (6 bases). Germline assignment: CDR1 MNHEY and CDR2 SVGAGI. The CDR3 sequence is 17 residues long. Trimming removed 3 bases from V and 1 base from J, with 15 bases in between. The CDR3 coding sequence is TGTGCCAGCAGTTATAGTCTGGGGGCTGTAACTAATGAAAAACTGTTTTTT. Translating it yields CASSYSLGAVTNEKLFF.

This clonotype occurred once. V gene TRBV5-1 combines with J gene TRBJ2-5, with TRBD1 identical over 7 bases. Per the germline V gene, CDR1 is SGHRS and CDR2 is YFSETQ. With V trimmed by 5 bases and J by 3 bases, 4 bases remained unmatched. This CDR3 is 13 amino acids long. The CDR3 DNA is TGCGCCAGCAGGACAGGGAGCGAAGAGACCCAGTACTTC. It specifies CASRTGSEETQYF.

This chain joins TRBV2 and TRBJ2-4; the D gene is possibly TRBD1 (5 bases). The length of the CDR3 is 16 residues. The V end was cut by 3 bases, the J end by 0 bases, with 12 bases between. Germline CDR1 is SNHLY and CDR2 is FYNNEI. The CDR3 spells CASSEIWTLAKNIQYF. As DNA, the CDR3 is TGTGCCAGCAGTGAGATATGGACATTAGCCAAAAACATTCAGTACTTC.

At least ten counts were recorded for this clonotype. The chain has TRBV15 and TRBJ2-3, with TRBD2 identical over 10 bases. CDR3 length: 16 residues. Germline CDR1 is LNHNV and CDR2 is YYDKDF (reference sequence). J lost 9 bases, V lost 2 bases, and 11 bases had no gene match. This CDR3 is CATSRLGTSVGRTQYF. The CDR3 region has the DNA TGTGCCACCAGCAGACTTGGGACTAGCGTCGGGAGGACGCAGTATTTT. The full variable domain, completed using reference TRBV15 and TRBJ2-3, is DAMVIQNPRYQVTQFGKPVTLSCSQTLNHNVMYWYQQKSSQAPKLLFHYYDKDFNNEADTPDNFQSRRPNTSFCFLDIRSPGLGDTAMYLCATSRLGTSVGRTQYFGPGTRLTVL.